Presented here are 18 T cell receptor beta chains from one specimen sequenced in a study of regulatory T cells in long-lasting Graves disease (dated by TCRdb to 2020 to 2023). Receptor amplification or capture employed multiplex PCR. Sequencing relied on an Illumina HiSeq 4000. To build TCR beta libraries, CDR3 regions were amplified by Arm-PCR using iRepertoire HTBI primers. The public sequencing data were trimmed at Q25 with fastp and processed into clonotypes with MiXCR by TCRdb, which kept only in-frame beta chains. Each record represents a unique CDR3 protein, reported with the most common genes and DNA among its rows. For this sample the table gives over 200,000 distinct CDR3 sequences, of which 15% to 20% were detected only once. Around 15% of the sample is taken by the ten largest. This specimen's time point label, interpreted: newly diagnosed GD, antithyroid drugs for less than 3 months. RNA was extracted from PBMCs in TRIzol for both TCR sequencing and RNA sequencing.

A further study also used this sample, focusing on T cells in Graves' hyperthyroidism and ophthalmopathy.

The sample here was peripheral blood mononuclear cells (PBMCs), taken at new diagnosis, from a patient treated with antithyroid drugs. The receptor set was obtained from a woman aged 25 to 45 with Graves disease. Donor details come from another sample of the same person, matched by shared clones.

This clonotype was seen repeatedly, ten times or more. The chain recombines TRBV20-1 with TRBJ1-2, with D possibly being TRBD1 (6 bases). Germline values: CDR1 DFQATT, CDR2 SNEGSKA (reference sequence). V shed 3 bases and J shed 7 bases, with 15 bases lying between them. The CDR3 contains 13 residues. CDR3 coding DNA: TGCAGTGCTAGGTCCAGGGGAGACGGTGGCTACACCTTC. This translates into CSARSRGDGGYTF.

Note on this clonotype: A far bigger clonotype differs at one base, so this is likely a read error. J is TRBJ2-4 and V is TRBV6-9, with a tentative D call TRBD2 (6 bases). The better agreement between TRBJ2-5 and the DNA end casts doubt on the J call. The CDR3 runs to 17 residues. In germline, CDR1 is MNHGY, CDR2 SVAAGI. CDR3 loop: CASSYYRGTGTRETQYF. CDR3 nucleotides: TGTGCCAGCAGTTACTACAGAGGGACCGGGACTCGAGAGACCCAGTACTTC.

At least ten counts were recorded for this clonotype. The rearrangement uses TRBV12-3 or TRBV12-4 and TRBJ1-2, with 7 bases aligning to TRBD1. Trimming removed 10 bases from V and 3 bases from J; junction bases left unmatched: 8. The CDR3 is made up of 13 amino acids. The CDR3 here is CATHSGTDYGYTF. CDR3 bases: TGTGCCACTCACTCCGGGACAGACTATGGCTACACCTTC.

V usage is TRBV20-1 and J usage is TRBJ2-3, with 11 nucleotides matching TRBD2. From germline, CDR1 is DFQATT and CDR2 SNEGSKA (reference sequence). The CDR3 loop spans 15 amino acids. V dropped 1 base and J dropped 6; count of bases not matched to a gene: 6. The CDR3 DNA sequence: TGCAGTGCTAGAGTTCTTAGCGGGGGGGCCGATACGCAGTATTTT. This sequence encodes CSARVLSGGADTQYF.

This clonotype was seen ten or more times. The chain uses TRBV12-3 or TRBV12-4 and TRBJ2-7; D is ambiguous. There are 13 residues in the CDR3. V shed 8 bases and J shed 5 bases, with 16 bases lying between them. In DNA, the CDR3 is TGTGCCAGCCAGAGCGACCCGGCCCACGAGCAGTACTTC. It codes for CASQSDPAHEQYF.

As regards this clonotype: A much larger clone differs from this one at a single base, so this may be a read error. The chain combines TRBV4-2 with TRBJ2-3; 8 bases agree with TRBD2. Germline V gene lookup returns CDR1 LGHNA and CDR2 YNFKEQ. The length of the CDR3 is 16 residues. The trim removed 1 base at V and 6 bases at J, leaving 9 bases unmatched. CDR3 loop: CASSQGSRGVRDTQYF. Here the CDR3 DNA reads TGTGCCAGCAGCCAAGGTTCGCGGGGGGTCCGGGATACGCAGTATTTT.

Many counts were recorded for this clonotype. V usage is TRBV20-1 and J usage is TRBJ2-2, with D unclear. The V end was cut by 0 bases, the J end by 8 bases, with 10 bases between. Per the germline V gene, CDR1 is DFQATT and CDR2 is SNEGSKA (reference sequence). The length of the CDR3 is 13 residues. The CDR3 DNA reads as TGCAGTGCTAGAGACCGAGACGCGGGGGAGCTGTTTTTT. Residues: CSARDRDAGELFF.

This clonotype showed up many times. The chain employs TRBV5-1 and TRBJ2-5; D is unresolved. The CDR3 extends over 14 amino acids. Germline CDR1 reads SGHRS; CDR2 reads YFSETQ. V was shortened by 5 bases and J by 5 bases, with 16 bases between the two germline ends. CDR3 nucleotides: TGCGCCAGCAGTCCGGGCGGCGAGGAGGAGACCCAGTACTTC. It yields the protein CASSPGGEEETQYF.

The rearrangement links TRBV19 to TRBJ1-5; D may be TRBD1 (5 bases). CDR3 size: 13 residues. Per the germline V gene, CDR1 is LNHDA and CDR2 is SQIVND (reference sequence). Deletions cut 1 base from V and 5 bases from J, with 6 bases between. The CDR3 sequence is CASSIGTYQPQHF. The CDR3 nucleotides are TGTGCCAGTAGTATAGGGACATATCAGCCCCAGCATTTT.

The chain recombines TRBV7-2 with TRBJ2-3; 9 bases map to TRBD2. The CDR3 length is 16 residues. J was trimmed by 6 bases and V by 4 bases; bases with no gene match: 11. Germline-derived CDR1 and CDR2 are SGHTA and FQGNSA. The CDR3 is CASSSARGGPRDTQYF. The CDR3 bases are TGTGCCAGCAGCTCGGCGCGGGGGGGCCCCCGGGATACGCAGTATTTT.

This clonotype was picked up many times. The V gene is TRBV7-9, the J gene TRBJ2-1; D might be TRBD1 (5 bases). There are 13 residues in the CDR3. Germline V gene lookup returns CDR1 SEHNR and CDR2 FQNEAQ (reference sequence). The V end lost 1 base, the J end lost 7 bases, and 8 bases lay between the germline ends. As DNA, the CDR3 is TGTGCCAGCAGCTTAGGGCAGGGTAATGAGCAGTTCTTC. It codes for CASSLGQGNEQFF. The full variable domain, its missing parts supplied by reference TRBV7-9 and TRBJ2-1, is DTGVSQNPRHKITKRGQNVTFRCDPISEHNRLYWYRQTLGQGPEFLTYFQNEAQLEKSRLLSDRFSAERPKGSFSTLEIQRTEQGDSAMYLCASSLGQGNEQFFGPGTRLTVL.

This clonotype has ten or more counts. The chain is built from TRBV6-2 or TRBV6-3 and TRBJ1-2; D ambiguous. This CDR3 spans 15 amino acids. In germline, CDR1 is MNHEY, CDR2 SVGEGT. V lost 2 bases, J lost 5 bases, and 15 bases lay in between. The CDR3, as DNA: TGTGCCAGCAGTTACGAGCCGGACTTACGGTATGGCTACACCTTC. Protein: CASSYEPDLRYGYTF.

This clonotype was recorded many times. The J gene is TRBJ1-1, the V gene TRBV11-1, with D tentatively TRBD1 (6 bases). The V gene's germline CDR1 is SGHAT and CDR2 FQDESV (reference sequence). The CDR3 sequence is 15 residues long. With 5 bases removed from V and 6 bases from J, the gap between germline ends came to 19 bases. CDR3 bases: TGTGCCAGCAGCCCCCACCCCGTCTCAGGGGCTGAAGCTTTCTTT. Translated: CASSPHPVSGAEAFF.

This clonotype showed up just a few times. The rearrangement joins TRBV11-2 to TRBJ1-4, with D unresolved. This CDR3 spans 15 amino acids. Germline V gene data show CDR1 as SGHAT and CDR2 as FQNNGV. V shed 1 base and J shed 7 bases, with 13 bases lying between them. The CDR3 sequence is CASSLGFGEGEKLFF. In DNA form, the CDR3 reads TGTGCCAGCAGCTTAGGTTTTGGGGAGGGTGAAAAACTGTTTTTT.

In this sample, this clonotype turned up a few times. The chain is built from TRBV6-1 and TRBJ2-5; 11 bases fit TRBD1. This CDR3 has 15 residues. Germline values: CDR1 MNHNS, CDR2 SASEGT. V trimming: 9 bases; J trimming: 0 bases; junction bases outside the gene matches: 6. The CDR3 spells CASARDRGYQETQYF. In nucleotides, the CDR3 is TGTGCCAGTGCCCGGGACAGGGGGTACCAAGAGACCCAGTACTTC.

This clonotype has at least ten counts. The genes are TRBV7-2 and TRBJ2-7, with a tentative D call TRBD1 (6 bases). V lost 7 bases and J lost 3, with 16 bases in between. The CDR3 has 14 amino acids. Germline CDR1 is SGHTA and CDR2 is FQGNSA. In DNA, the CDR3 is TGTGCCAGCAAAACAGGGAATGGAAACTACGAGCAGTACTTC. This translates into CASKTGNGNYEQYF. The full variable domain, in which reference TRBV7-2 and TRBJ2-7 provide the parts outside the CDR3, is GAGVSQSPSNKVTEKGKDVELRCDPISGHTALYWYRQSLGQGLEFLIYFQGNSAPDKSGLPSDRFSAERTGGSVSTLTIQRTQQEDSAVYLCASKTGNGNYEQYFGPGTRLTVT.

This clonotype was found many times. This chain connects TRBV27 to TRBJ2-7; D might be TRBD1 (6 bases). The CDR3 is made up of 13 amino acids. CDR1 MNHEY and CDR2 SMNVEV come from the germline V gene (reference sequence). The ends were cut back, 5 bases at V and 7 bases at J, with 15 bases in the middle. The CDR3 DNA is TGTGCCAGCAGTCCGGGGACACCCGGGGAGCAGTACTTC. Its translation is CASSPGTPGEQYF.

This clonotype showed up many times. V and J are TRBV12-5 and TRBJ1-1, with 7 bases lining up with TRBD1. Germline-derived CDR1 and CDR2 are LGHNT and FRNRAP. The length of the CDR3 is 12 residues. V dropped 10 bases and J dropped 5; count of bases not matched to a gene: 7. The CDR3 region is CAIVTGKTEAFF. CDR3 nucleotide sequence: TGTGCTATTGTGACAGGGAAAACTGAAGCTTTCTTT.